A single sample is the source of the 15 T cell receptor beta chains below, sequenced in a study of blood T cell repertoires in COVID-19. The protocol was immunoSEQ multiplex PCR, while the TCRdb copy is restricted to in-frame clones and leaves out a portion. The table records 350,000 or so clones, about nine tenths of them present only once. Sequencing was performed on peripheral blood. These receptors were obtained from a woman aged 55-69 years with COVID-19, enrolled during active disease.

V and J are TRBV4-1 and TRBJ1-5; maybe TRBD1 (5 bases). The CDR3 sequence is 17 residues long. V was trimmed by 0 bases and J by 2 bases, leaving 14 bases between them. Germline V CDR1 and CDR2: MGHRA, YSYEKL. Here the CDR3 reads CASSQDHGTFGNQPQHF. The CDR3 DNA sequence: TGCGCCAGCAGCCAAGATCACGGGACTTTTGGCAATCAGCCCCAGCATTTT.

The V and J genes are TRBV18 and TRBJ1-5, with D possibly being TRBD1 (5 bases). The CDR3 length is 17 residues. Trimming took off 1 base at V and 0 bases at J, with 13 bases between the two ends. Germline CDR1 KGHSH, CDR2 LQKENI. As DNA, the CDR3 is TGTGCCAGCTCACCACTCCCTCTGACAGATAGCAATCAGCCCCAGCATTTT. Protein sequence: CASSPLPLTDSNQPQHF.

The chain links TRBV7-9 to TRBJ1-6, with a possible D match to TRBD1 (5 bases). This CDR3 region has 16 residues. In germline, CDR1 is SEHNR, CDR2 FQNEAQ (reference sequence). V shed 1 base and J shed 8 bases, with 15 bases lying between them. CDR3 region: CASSLGGGNWYSPLHF. The CDR3 DNA follows: TGTGCCAGCAGCTTAGGGGGGGGGAATTGGTATTCACCCCTCCACTTT.

This chain links TRBV28 with TRBJ1-1, with 9 bases identical to TRBD1. There are 14 residues in the CDR3. Germline CDR1 MDHEN, CDR2 SYDVKM. The junction had 8 bases not matched to a gene; V was cut back by 6 bases and J by 6 bases. CDR3 nucleotides: TGTGCCAGCAGGGACAGGGGACGTTGGTCTGAAGCTTTCTTT. Its protein is CASRDRGRWSEAFF.

The genes are TRBV3-1 (or the pseudogene TRBV3-2) and TRBJ2-1, with 8 nucleotides matching TRBD2. This CDR3 contains 14 residues. The V gene's germline CDR1 is LGHDT and CDR2 YNNKEL (reference sequence). After removal of 3 bases from V and 4 bases from J, the junction contained 2 bases not matched to a gene. Written as DNA, the CDR3 is TGTGCCAGCAGCCACCGGGGGGGATACAATGAGCAGTTCTTC. It encodes CASSHRGGYNEQFF.

This chain joins TRBV5-6 and TRBJ1-4; 7 nucleotides align to TRBD1. CDR3 size: 14 residues. Trimming at V came to 1 base and at J to 7 bases, leaving 4 bases not matched to a gene. Looked up from germline, CDR1 is SGHDT and CDR2 is YYEEEE. The CDR3 region is CASSLRGRVEKLFF. The CDR3 DNA reads as TGTGCCAGCAGCTTGAGGGGGCGGGTTGAAAAACTGTTTTTT.

This clone has only one observation. V gene TRBV6-5 combines with J gene TRBJ1-1; possible D gene TRBD1, 5 bases. Germline CDR1 and CDR2: MNHEY and SVGAGI. The CDR3 loop spans 15 amino acids. The V gene lost 5 bases and the J gene lost 1 base, with 14 bases spanning the gap. The CDR3 sequence: CASSQPPTGNTEAFF. The DNA for the CDR3 is TGTGCCAGCAGTCAGCCACCTACAGGGAACACTGAAGCTTTCTTT.

The chain joins TRBV19 to TRBJ1-2; 8 bases map to TRBD1. V dropped 5 bases and J dropped 2; count of bases not matched to a gene: 7. Germline CDR1 and CDR2: LNHDA and SQIVND (reference sequence). This CDR3 spans 15 amino acids. The CDR3 DNA reads TGTGCCAGTAGTGGGACAGGCGGAAAAAACTATGGCTACACCTTC. Its protein is CASSGTGGKNYGYTF.

The chain has TRBV6-1 and TRBJ1-2, with D unclear. The CDR3 contains 17 residues. Germline CDR1 reads MNHNS; CDR2 reads SASEGT. Trimming took off 2 bases at V and 5 bases at J, with 21 bases between the two ends. The CDR3 region is CASSEPLTRLYSYGYTF. Written as DNA, the CDR3 is TGTGCCAGCAGTGAACCCCTGACACGGCTGTATTCATATGGCTACACCTTC.

This sequence joins TRBV4-1 and TRBJ2-3, with D tentatively TRBD2 (6 bases). Germline V gene sequence: CDR1 MGHRA, CDR2 YSYEKL. Trimming shortened V by 1 base and J by 5 bases, and 16 bases separated the two germline ends. This CDR3 has 16 amino acids. The CDR3 DNA reads TGCGCCAGCAGCCAAGTCCCCCGGGGCGGGGAAGATACGCAGTATTTT. Translated: CASSQVPRGGEDTQYF.

The rearrangement uses TRBV4-2 and TRBJ1-2; TRBD1 matches at 8 bases. Germline values: CDR1 LGHNA, CDR2 YNFKEQ. The junction had 21 bases not matched to a gene; V was cut back by 6 bases and J by 12 bases. The CDR3 has 16 residues. The CDR3, as DNA: TGTGCCAGCAGACGTACAGGGGGTGAGCCCTTGGTTAGAGACACCTTC. It encodes CASRRTGGEPLVRDTF.

The chain is built from TRBV7-3 and TRBJ1-1; D perhaps matches TRBD1 (6 bases). Germline CDR1 is SGHTA and CDR2 is FQGTGA. V was shortened by 4 bases and J by 2 bases, with 11 bases between the two germline ends. The length of the CDR3 is 14 residues. CDR3 residues: CASSSDSQNTEAFF. The CDR3 coding sequence is TGTGCCAGCAGCTCGGACAGTCAAAACACTGAAGCTTTCTTT. Using reference TRBV7-3 and TRBJ1-1 for the parts outside the CDR3, the full variable domain is GAGVSQTPSNKVTEKGKYVELRCDPISGHTALYWYRQSLGQGPEFLIYFQGTGAADDSGLPNDRFFAVRPEGSVSTLKIQRTERGDSAVYLCASSSDSQNTEAFFGQGTRLTVV.

This clone has only one observation. The rearrangement joins TRBV24-1 to TRBJ1-2; 8 bases line up with TRBD1. The V gene end was trimmed by 9 bases and the J gene end by 4 bases; junction bases not matched to a gene: 9. The CDR3 has 14 amino acids. Germline CDR1 is KGHDR and CDR2 is SFDVKD. The CDR3 DNA sequence: TGTGCCACCTCTGAACAGGGGGTTAGCTATGGCTACACCTTC. Its translation: CATSEQGVSYGYTF.

In DNA form, the CDR3 reads TGTGCCAGCAGCTTAGAGGGGACAGGGATTACCGGGGAGCTGTTTTTT. It encodes CASSLEGTGITGELFF. The rearrangement links TRBV7-8 to TRBJ2-2, with 9 nucleotides matching TRBD1. The CDR3 contains 16 residues. Germline CDR1 SGHVS, CDR2 FQNEAQ. Unmatched junction bases numbered 5, after V lost 1 base and J lost 5 bases.

The chain combines TRBV7-6 with TRBJ2-1; TRBD2 is a possible D gene (5 bases). CDR3 size: 12 residues. The germline gives CDR1 SGHVS, CDR2 FNYEAQ. Trimming stripped 5 bases from V and 4 bases from J, with 6 bases between. The CDR3 DNA is TGTGCCAGCAGCAGCGGTTACAATGAGCAGTTCTTC. It codes for CASSSGYNEQFF.